The text below deals with one T cell receptor (beta chain). These data originate in a study of shared clonotypes between healthy human individuals. The CDR3 has 13 amino acids. CDR1 is LNHDA, CDR2 SQIVND, per germline (reference sequence). V was pared by 6 bases and J by 2 bases, with 10 bases between. Some clones are missing from TCRdb's copy, which holds only in-frame ones; the method was immunoSEQ multiplex PCR. The sample includes over a million clones, about 84% of them seen just once. The V gene is TRBV19, the J gene TRBJ1-2; D ambiguous. The sample taken for sequencing was memory CD4+ T cells from PBMCs. This sample's subset: CD45RA-negative fraction. This TCR was recovered from a man between 18 and 29 years old in good health. Some clones in this sample may be carry-over from other donors' samples. CDR3 residues: CASRSGGNYGYTF. The CDR3, as DNA: TGTGCCAGTAGGTCTGGAGGCAACTATGGCTACACCTTC.